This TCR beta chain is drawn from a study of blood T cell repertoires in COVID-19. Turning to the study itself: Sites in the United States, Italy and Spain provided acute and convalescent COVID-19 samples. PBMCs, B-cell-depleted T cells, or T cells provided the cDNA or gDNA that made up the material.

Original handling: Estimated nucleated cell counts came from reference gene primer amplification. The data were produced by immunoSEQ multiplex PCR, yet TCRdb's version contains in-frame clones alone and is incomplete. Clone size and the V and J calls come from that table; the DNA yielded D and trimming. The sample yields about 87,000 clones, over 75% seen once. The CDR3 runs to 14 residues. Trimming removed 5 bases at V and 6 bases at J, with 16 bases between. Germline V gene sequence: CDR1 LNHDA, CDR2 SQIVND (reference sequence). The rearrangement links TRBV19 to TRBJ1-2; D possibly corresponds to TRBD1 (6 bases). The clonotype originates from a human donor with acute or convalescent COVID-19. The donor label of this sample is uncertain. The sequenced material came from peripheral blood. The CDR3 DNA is TGTGCCAGTAGTTCCGGACAGAGTCGACATGGCTACACCTTC. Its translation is CASSSGQSRHGYTF.